Listed below are T cell receptor beta chains from one sample, sequenced in a study of regulatory T cells in long-lasting Graves disease. A single record per CDR3 protein comes from TCRdb applying MiXCR to the multiplex PCR reads. The sample has 550,000 to 600,000 distinct CDR3 sequences; approximately 16% are singletons. This sample also belongs to another study, concerning T cells in Graves' hyperthyroidism and ophthalmopathy.

Here the sequenced sample was peripheral blood mononuclear cells (PBMCs), taken at new diagnosis, from a patient treated with antithyroid drugs. Every receptor here comes from a young man with Graves disease. CDR3s include the opening cysteine and the closing phenylalanine or tryptophan. D genes are given only for firm matches. Expanded clones get a size class; other rows say once, few or many, or leave the size out.

size	D	V	J	DNA	CDR3
many	TRBD2	TRBV27	TRBJ2-3	TGTGCCAGCAGTTTACGACGGCTAGCGGGAGCGGCAGATACGCAGTATTTT	CASSLRRLAGAADTQYF
many	NA	TRBV11-2	TRBJ2-1	TGTGCCAGCAGCTCGGTCGGCTACAATGAGCAGTTCTTC	CASSSVGYNEQFF
NA	TRBD2	TRBV3-1	TRBJ2-1	TGTGCCAGCAGCCAACCGGGACTAGCGAACTACAATGAGCAGTTCTTC	CASSQPGLANYNEQFF
few	NA	TRBV28	TRBJ1-6	TGTGCCAGCAGGCCACCCCACCCAGGGGAGTATAATTCACCCCTCCACTTT	CASRPPHPGEYNSPLHF
NA	NA	TRBV19	TRBJ2-1	TGTGCCAGTAGTATGGGTAGCCGTCTCGGGGCACATGAGCAGTTCTTC	CASSMGSRLGAHEQFF
NA	NA	TRBV5-6	TRBJ2-3	TGTGCCAGCAGCTTGAATCAGGTGTGGACAGATACGCAGTATTTT	CASSLNQVWTDTQYF
NA	NA	TRBV5-8	TRBJ2-7	TGTGCCAGCATGGTCTTCCCGATAACCTACGAGCAGTACTTC	CASMVFPITYEQYF
NA	NA	TRBV9	TRBJ2-1	TGTGCCAGCAGCTTGGTTCGCCAGAAGAATGAGCAGTTCTTC	CASSLVRQKNEQFF
many	NA	TRBV6-1	TRBJ2-4	TGTGCCAGCAGTGGACCAGTCGGGTGGTACTTC	CASSGPVGWYF
few	NA	TRBV27	TRBJ2-3	TGTGCCAGCAGTTTAGGGACAACTACCACAGATACGCAGTATTTT	CASSLGTTTTDTQYF
many	TRBD2	TRBV11-2	TRBJ2-7	TGTGCCAGCAGGTCGGGACTAGTCCCCGAGCAGTACTTC	CASRSGLVPEQYF
NA	NA	TRBV5-1	TRBJ1-6	TGCGCCAGCAGCTGGAACAGGGTTGATGGGAGTTCACCCCTCCACTTT	CASSWNRVDGSSPLHF
many	NA	TRBV6-2/TRBV6-3	TRBJ1-2	TGTGCCAGCAGTTCAGTGGCTAACTATGGCTACACCTTC	CASSSVANYGYTF
few	TRBD2	TRBV9	TRBJ2-5	TGTGCCAGCAGCGTAGCAGCGCAGGGAGGGGAGACCCAGTACTTC	CASSVAAQGGETQYF
NA	TRBD1	TRBV12-3/TRBV12-4	TRBJ1-4	TGTGCCAGCAGTCCATCAGGGGGCGCGCTTAATGAAAAACTGTTTTTT	CASSPSGGALNEKLFF
many	NA	TRBV5-1	TRBJ2-3	TGCGCCAGCAGCCATCTGGGCGGCGGGGACCAACGGGGAGATACGCAGTATTTT	CASSHLGGGDQRGDTQYF
NA	NA	TRBV13	TRBJ2-2	TGTGCCAGCAGCCAGGGGAGGGCCTCGGTAACCGGGGAGCTGTTTTTT	CASSQGRASVTGELFF
many	NA	TRBV28	TRBJ2-2	TGTGCCGCCAGAGGGCACACCGGGGAGCTGTTTTTT	CAARGHTGELFF
many	NA	TRBV30	TRBJ2-7	TGTGCCTGGAGTTTGACTAGTTACTACGAGCAGTACTTC	CAWSLTSYYEQYF
once	NA	TRBV6-1	TRBJ2-5	TGTGCCAGCAGTGAAGTTCGCAGAGAGAAAGAGAACCAGTACTTC	CASSEVRREKENQYF
many	NA	TRBV14	TRBJ2-7	TGTGCCAGCAGCCAAGGAGCCCCGGGGTCGACCTACGAGCAGTACTTC	CASSQGAPGSTYEQYF
NA	NA	TRBV12-5	TRBJ1-2	TGTGCTAGTGGTTTGGTAAGCCACTCGGACGAGAAGTTCTTTTTC	CASGLVSHSDEKFFF
NA	NA	TRBV7-6	TRBJ2-7	TGTGCCAGCAGCCAGGGGATCCAGGGGGCGGGAGCCTACGAGCAGTACTTC	CASSQGIQGAGAYEQYF
few	NA	TRBV4-2	TRBJ2-3	TGTGCCAGCAGCCAAGACCTTTTTGACAGTACTACAGATACGCAGTATTTT	CASSQDLFDSTTDTQYF
few	TRBD1	TRBV9	TRBJ1-1	TGTGCCAGCAGCGAATGGGGCGACAGGGTCGCTTTCTTT	CASSEWGDRVAFF
many	NA	TRBV28	TRBJ2-1	TGTGCCAGCAGTTTCCGTGGGAGCTCCTACAATGAGCAGTTCTTC	CASSFRGSSYNEQFF
few	TRBD2	TRBV4-1	TRBJ2-7	TGCGCCAGCAGCCAACCCGGGGGGAGCTCCTACGAGCAGTACTTC	CASSQPGGSSYEQYF
NA	NA	TRBV2	TRBJ1-1	TGTGCCAGCAGTGCAGGGAGGGGGACCACTGAAGCTTCCTTT	CASSAGRGTTEASF
many	NA	TRBV28	TRBJ2-7	TGTGCCAGCAGTGGGACGGGGGCGAAAAACGAGCAGTACTTC	CASSGTGAKNEQYF
NA	NA	TRBV7-8	TRBJ1-4	TGTGCCAGCAGCCGAAGACCGGACTCAACTAATGAAAAACTGTTTTTT	CASSRRPDSTNEKLFF
few	NA	TRBV12-3/TRBV12-4	TRBJ1-5	TGTGCCAGCAGTTTCAGGGGTTCTAGCAATCAGCCCCAGCATTTT	CASSFRGSSNQPQHF
many	TRBD1	TRBV6-2/TRBV6-3	TRBJ2-1	TGTGCCAGCAGCTGGACAGGGACCTACAACAATGAGCAGTTCTTC	CASSWTGTYNNEQFF
many	NA	TRBV28	TRBJ2-7	TGTGCCAGCAGTTCCACTGCGCCGAGACTCTCCTACGAGCAGTACTTC	CASSSTAPRLSYEQYF
many	NA	TRBV3-1	TRBJ2-5	TGTGCCAGCAGCCAGGGCCGTCAAGAGACCCAGTACTTC	CASSQGRQETQYF
many	NA	TRBV7-2	TRBJ2-1	TGTGCCAGCAGCTTAGCGCGATCCGGTGCACAGTTCTTC	CASSLARSGAQFF
NA	NA	TRBV30	TRBJ1-3	TGTGCCTGGAGTGTACAAGGGGTAGAGAACTCTGGAAACACCATATATTTT	CAWSVQGVENSGNTIYF
NA	TRBD1	TRBV28	TRBJ2-7	TGTGCCAGCAGTTTACTTCGAACGCTCAAGGGGGCCCAGCAGTACTTC	CASSLLRTLKGAQQYF
NA	NA	TRBV12-5	TRBJ2-3	TGTGCTAGTGGTCCTCGGGACGCGCCTAGCACAGATACGCAGTATTTT	CASGPRDAPSTDTQYF
many	NA	TRBV30	TRBJ1-4	TGTGCCTGGGAAGCTGGACCGCAGGAAAAACTGTTTTTT	CAWEAGPQEKLFF
many	NA	TRBV7-9	TRBJ1-5	TGTGCCAGCAGCTTAGCGGGAGGGGAGAATCAGCCCCAGCATTTT	CASSLAGGENQPQHF